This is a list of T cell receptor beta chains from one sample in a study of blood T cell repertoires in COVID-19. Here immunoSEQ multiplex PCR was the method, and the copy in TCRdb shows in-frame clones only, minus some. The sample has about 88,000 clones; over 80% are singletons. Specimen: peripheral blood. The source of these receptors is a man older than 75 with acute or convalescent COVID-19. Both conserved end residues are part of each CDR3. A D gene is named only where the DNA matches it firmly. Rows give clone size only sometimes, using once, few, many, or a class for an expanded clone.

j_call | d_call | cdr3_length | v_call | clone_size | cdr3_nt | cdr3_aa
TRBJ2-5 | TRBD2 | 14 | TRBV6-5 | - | TGTGCCAGCAGGTTAATAGCGGGAGTAGAGACCCAGTACTTC | CASRLIAGVETQYF
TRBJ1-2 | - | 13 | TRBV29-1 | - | TGCAGCGTTGTGGACACAGTAAACTATGGCTACACCTTC | CSVVDTVNYGYTF
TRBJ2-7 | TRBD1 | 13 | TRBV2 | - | TGTGCCAGCATGAAAGGGGGCGAGCACGAGCAGTACTTC | CASMKGGEHEQYF
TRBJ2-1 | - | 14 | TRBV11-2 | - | TGTGCCAGCAGCTTCTCTAGCGCCTACAATGAGCAGTTCTTC | CASSFSSAYNEQFF
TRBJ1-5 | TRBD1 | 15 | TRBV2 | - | TGTGCCAGCAGTGGGCGACAGGGTGACAATCAGCCCCAGCATTTT | CASSGRQGDNQPQHF
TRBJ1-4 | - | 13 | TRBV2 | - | TGTGCTTCGGGGGGCAGCTTAAATGAAAAACTGTTTTTT | CASGGSLNEKLFF
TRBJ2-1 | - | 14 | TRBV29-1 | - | TGCACCCTGGGGGCGGGAGTCCCCTACAATGAGCAGTTCTTC | CTLGAGVPYNEQFF
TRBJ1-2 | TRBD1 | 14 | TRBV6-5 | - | TGTGCCAGCAGCTGGGGACAGGGGGCGCGAGGCTACACCTTC | CASSWGQGARGYTF
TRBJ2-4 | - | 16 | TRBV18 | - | TGTGCCAGCTCACCACCGAGTGCTCTAGCCAAAAACATTCAGTACTTC | CASSPPSALAKNIQYF
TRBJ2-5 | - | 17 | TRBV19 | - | TGTGCCAGTAGTATAAGGAGACTAGTCCCAAGCCAAGAGACCCAGTACTTC | CASSIRRLVPSQETQYF
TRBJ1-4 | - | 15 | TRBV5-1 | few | TGCGCCAGCAGCTTGGAAGGGGGAACTAATGAAAAACTGTTTTTT | CASSLEGGTNEKLFF
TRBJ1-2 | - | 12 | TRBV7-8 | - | TGTGCCAGCGGCCGCCAGGGCGAGGGCTACACCTTC | CASGRQGEGYTF
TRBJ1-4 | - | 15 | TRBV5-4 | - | TGTGCCAGCAGCTTGTCAAGCCAGGTCGGCGAAAAACTGTTTTTT | CASSLSSQVGEKLFF
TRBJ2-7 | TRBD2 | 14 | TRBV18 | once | TGTGCCACCGGCCAGCGGGGGGCCTCCTACGAGCAGTACTTC | CATGQRGASYEQYF
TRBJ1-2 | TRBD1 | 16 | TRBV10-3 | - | TGTGCCATCAGTGGAGTTCAGGGACAGGGAAACTATGGCTACACCTTC | CAISGVQGQGNYGYTF
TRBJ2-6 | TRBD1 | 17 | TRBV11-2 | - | TGTGCCAGCAGTACCGGGACAGGGGGCTCTGGGGCCAACGTCCTGACTTTC | CASSTGTGGSGANVLTF
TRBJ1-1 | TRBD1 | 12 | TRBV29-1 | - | TGCAGCGGCTGGGACAGGGACACTGAAGCTTTCTTT | CSGWDRDTEAFF
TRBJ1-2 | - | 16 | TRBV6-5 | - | TGTGCCAGCAGTTACTCGATGGACAGACCCTACTATGGCTACACCTTC | CASSYSMDRPYYGYTF
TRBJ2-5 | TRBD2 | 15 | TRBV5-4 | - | TGTGCCAGCAGCTGGGCCACTAGCGGTCAAGAGACCCAGTACTTC | CASSWATSGQETQYF
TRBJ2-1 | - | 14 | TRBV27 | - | TGTGCCAGCAGCAGGGGTGATTTCTACAATGAGCAGTTCTTC | CASSRGDFYNEQFF
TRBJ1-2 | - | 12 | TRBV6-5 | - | TGTGCCAGCAGTTCGAATAGCTATGGCTACACCTTC | CASSSNSYGYTF
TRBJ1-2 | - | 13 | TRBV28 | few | TGTGCCAGTCTAGGCTATTCTAACTATGGCTACACCTTC | CASLGYSNYGYTF
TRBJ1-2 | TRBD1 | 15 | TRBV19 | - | TGTGCCAGTAGTATAGTGGCAGGGGGACGCTATGGCTACACCTTC | CASSIVAGGRYGYTF
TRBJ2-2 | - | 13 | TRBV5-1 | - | TGCGCCAGCAGCTTGGCCGTCACCGGGGAGCTGTTTTTT | CASSLAVTGELFF
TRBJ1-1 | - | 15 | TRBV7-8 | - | TGTGCCAGCAGCTTACTAGGACAGACCAACACTGAAGCTTTCTTT | CASSLLGQTNTEAFF
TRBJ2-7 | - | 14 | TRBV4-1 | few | TGCGCCAGCAGCCAAGATCCCGTATTCTTTGAGCAGTACTTC | CASSQDPVFFEQYF
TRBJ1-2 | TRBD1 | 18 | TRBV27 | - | TGTGCCAGCAGTCCCAGACGGCGAGGGGGACAGGAGTACTATGGCTACACCTTC | CASSPRRRGGQEYYGYTF
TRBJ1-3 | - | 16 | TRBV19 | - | TGTGCCAGCCGGAATCAAGGACTCACCTCTGGAAACACCATATATTTT | CASRNQGLTSGNTIYF
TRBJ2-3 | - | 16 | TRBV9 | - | TGTGCCAGCAGCGTAGGCGCCGGGGGAGGCACAGATACGCAGTATTTT | CASSVGAGGGTDTQYF
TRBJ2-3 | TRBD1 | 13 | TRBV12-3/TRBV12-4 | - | TGTGCCAGCAGGGGACAGCTCACAGATACGCAGTATTTT | CASRGQLTDTQYF
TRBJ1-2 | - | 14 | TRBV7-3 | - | TGTGCCAGCAGCCCCGAGGGCTCTAACTATGGCTACACCTTC | CASSPEGSNYGYTF
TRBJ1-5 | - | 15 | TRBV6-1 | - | TGTGCCAGCAGTGAAGCCCGGACTTCCAATCAGCCCCAGCATTTT | CASSEARTSNQPQHF
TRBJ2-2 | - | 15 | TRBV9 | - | TGTGCCAGCAGCGTAGGGACAGACCTCACCGGGGAGCTGTTTTTT | CASSVGTDLTGELFF
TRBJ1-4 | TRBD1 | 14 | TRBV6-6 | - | TGTGCCAGCAGTTACGGGACAGGGCATGAAAAACTGTTTTTT | CASSYGTGHEKLFF
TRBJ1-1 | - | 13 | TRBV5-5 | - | TGTGCCAGCAGCATAACAGTGAACACTGAAGCTTTCTTT | CASSITVNTEAFF
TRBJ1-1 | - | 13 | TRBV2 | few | TGTGCCAGCAGTGTCAGGGAGAACACTGAAGCTTTCTTT | CASSVRENTEAFF
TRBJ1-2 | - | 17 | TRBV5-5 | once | TGTGCCAGCAGCTTTGTAACAGGGTACGGAGAATACTATGGCTACACCTTC | CASSFVTGYGEYYGYTF
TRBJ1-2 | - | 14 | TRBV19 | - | TGTGCCAGTATACCGCCCGGAAGGGGAGGTGGCTACACCTTC | CASIPPGRGGGYTF
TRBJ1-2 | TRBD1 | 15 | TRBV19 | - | TGTGCCAGTAGCCGCCTTACAGGGGGCGAGAGGGGCTACACCTTC | CASSRLTGGERGYTF
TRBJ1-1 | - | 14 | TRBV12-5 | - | TGTGCTAGTGGTTTGGGGGGGGTGCACACTGAAGCTTTCTTT | CASGLGGVHTEAFF